This T cell receptor beta chain comes out of a study of PD-L1 blockade in urothelial cancer. Study information: Twenty-five of the 29 patients were men with bladder-origin urothelial cancer. Blood analysis occurred 3 weeks (second dose) and 6 weeks after treatment start.

Per the germline V gene, CDR1 is SEHNR and CDR2 is FQNEAQ (reference sequence). Trimming pared 5 bases from V and 7 bases from J, leaving 12 bases between. CDR3 length equals 12 residues. This clone has only a few counts. Profiled with immunoSEQ multiplex PCR; TCRdb holds only in-frame clones, not every one. The sample contains approximately 93,000 clones, roughly 83% of which appear only once. Stated time point: peripheral blood 6 weeks after treatment start. Pretreatment sampling and on-treatment sampling together yielded between 1 and 8 samples for each patient. The source of this sequence is a man between 65 and 79 years old with urothelial cancer. The sequenced sample was PBMCs, obtained around atezolizumab (anti-PD-L1) treatment. J is TRBJ2-7 and V is TRBV7-9, with a weak D call TRBD1 (5 bases). CDR3 nucleotide sequence: TGTGCCAGCAGCCGAACCGACAGAGAGCAGTACTTC. Translation: CASSRTDREQYF.